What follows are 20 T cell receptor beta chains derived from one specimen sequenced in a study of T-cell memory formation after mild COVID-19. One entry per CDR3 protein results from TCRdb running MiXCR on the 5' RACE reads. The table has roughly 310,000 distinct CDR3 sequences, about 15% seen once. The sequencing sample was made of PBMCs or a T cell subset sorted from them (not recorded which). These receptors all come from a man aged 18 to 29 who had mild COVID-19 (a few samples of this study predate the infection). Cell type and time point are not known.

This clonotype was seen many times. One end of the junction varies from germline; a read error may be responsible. The CDR3 spells CASSLAGKETQYF. The CDR3 nucleotides read TGTGCCAGCAGCCTAGCCGGGAAAGAGACCCAGTACTTC. The chain combines TRBV7-6 with TRBJ2-5, with D maybe TRBD2 (5 bases). CDR1 and CDR2 from the germline V gene are SGHVS and FNYEAQ. The CDR3 is 13 residues long.

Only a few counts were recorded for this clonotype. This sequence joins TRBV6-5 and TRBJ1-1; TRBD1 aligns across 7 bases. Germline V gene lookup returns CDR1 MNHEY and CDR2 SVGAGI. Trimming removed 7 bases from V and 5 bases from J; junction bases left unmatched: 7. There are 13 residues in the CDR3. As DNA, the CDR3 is TGTGCCAGCATTCAAGGGGGCGGAACTGAAGCTTTCTTT. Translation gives CASIQGGGTEAFF.

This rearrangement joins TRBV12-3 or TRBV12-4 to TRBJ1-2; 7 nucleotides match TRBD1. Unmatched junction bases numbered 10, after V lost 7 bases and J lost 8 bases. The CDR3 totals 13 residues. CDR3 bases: TGTGCCAGCACCCCGACAGGGCCCCTGGGCTACACCTTC. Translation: CASTPTGPLGYTF.

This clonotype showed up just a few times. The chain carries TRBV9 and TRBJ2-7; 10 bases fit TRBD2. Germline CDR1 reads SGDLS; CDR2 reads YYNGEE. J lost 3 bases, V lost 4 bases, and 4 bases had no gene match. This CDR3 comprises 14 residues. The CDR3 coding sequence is TGTGCCAGCAGCCTCGGACTAGCGGACTACGAGCAGTACTTC. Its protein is CASSLGLADYEQYF.

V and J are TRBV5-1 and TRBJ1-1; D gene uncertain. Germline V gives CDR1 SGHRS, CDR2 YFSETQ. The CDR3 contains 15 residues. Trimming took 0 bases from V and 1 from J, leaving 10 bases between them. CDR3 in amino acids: CASSLESPANTEAFF. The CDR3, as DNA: TGCGCCAGCAGCTTGGAGAGTCCGGCGAACACTGAAGCTTTCTTT.

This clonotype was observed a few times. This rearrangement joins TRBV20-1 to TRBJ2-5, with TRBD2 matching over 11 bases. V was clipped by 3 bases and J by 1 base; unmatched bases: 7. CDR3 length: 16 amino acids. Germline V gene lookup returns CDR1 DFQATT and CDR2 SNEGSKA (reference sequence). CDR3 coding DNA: TGCAGTGCTAGGGGAGATAGCGGGGGGGCCCAAGAGACCCAGTACTTC. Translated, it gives CSARGDSGGAQETQYF.

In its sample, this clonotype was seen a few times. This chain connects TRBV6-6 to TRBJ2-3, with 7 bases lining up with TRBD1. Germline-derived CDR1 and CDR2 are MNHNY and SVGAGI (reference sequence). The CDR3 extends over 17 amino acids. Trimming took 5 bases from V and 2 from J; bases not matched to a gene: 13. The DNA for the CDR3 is TGTGCCAGCAGTCATCAAAGAGGACAGGAGGCCACAGATACGCAGTATTTT. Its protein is CASSHQRGQEATDTQYF.

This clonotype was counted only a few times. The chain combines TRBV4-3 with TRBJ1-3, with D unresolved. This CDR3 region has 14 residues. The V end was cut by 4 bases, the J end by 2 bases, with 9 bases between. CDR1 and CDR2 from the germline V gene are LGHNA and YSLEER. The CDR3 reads CASSLAGAGNTIYF. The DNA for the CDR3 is TGCGCCAGCAGCCTCGCGGGAGCTGGAAACACCATATATTTT.

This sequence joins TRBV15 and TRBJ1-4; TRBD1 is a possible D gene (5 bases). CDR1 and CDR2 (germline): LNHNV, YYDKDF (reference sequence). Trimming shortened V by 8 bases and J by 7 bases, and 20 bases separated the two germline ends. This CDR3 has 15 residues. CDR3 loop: CATALRPGSSEKLFF. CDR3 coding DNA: TGTGCCACCGCCCTTCGACCAGGGTCTTCTGAAAAACTGTTTTTT. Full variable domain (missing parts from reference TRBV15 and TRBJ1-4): DAMVIQNPRYQVTQFGKPVTLSCSQTLNHNVMYWYQQKSSQAPKLLFHYYDKDFNNEADTPDNFQSRRPNTSFCFLDIRSPGLGDTAMYLCATALRPGSSEKLFFGSGTQLSVL.

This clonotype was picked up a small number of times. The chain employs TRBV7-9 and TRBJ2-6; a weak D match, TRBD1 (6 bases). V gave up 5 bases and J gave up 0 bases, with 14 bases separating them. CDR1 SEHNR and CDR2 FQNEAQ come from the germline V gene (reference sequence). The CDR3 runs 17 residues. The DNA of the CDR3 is TGTGCCAGCAGCGCCAGGGGTCCGTACTCTGGGGCCAACGTCCTGACTTTC. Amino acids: CASSARGPYSGANVLTF.

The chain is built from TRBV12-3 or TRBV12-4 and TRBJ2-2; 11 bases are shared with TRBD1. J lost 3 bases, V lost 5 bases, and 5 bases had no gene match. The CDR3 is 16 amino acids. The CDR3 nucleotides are TGTGCCAGCAGTCAAGGACAGGGGGCGGACACCGGGGAGCTGTTTTTT. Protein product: CASSQGQGADTGELFF.

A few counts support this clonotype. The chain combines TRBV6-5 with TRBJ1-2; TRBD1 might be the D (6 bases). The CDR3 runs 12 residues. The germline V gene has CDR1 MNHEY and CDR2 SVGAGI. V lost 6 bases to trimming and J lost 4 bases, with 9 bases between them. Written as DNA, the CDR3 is TGTGCCAGCAGGGACAGTAGCTATGGCTACACCTTC. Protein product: CASRDSSYGYTF.

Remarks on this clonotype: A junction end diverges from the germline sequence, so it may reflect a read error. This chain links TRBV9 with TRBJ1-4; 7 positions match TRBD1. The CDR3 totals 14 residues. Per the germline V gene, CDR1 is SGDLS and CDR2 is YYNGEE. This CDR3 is CASSARESGTAILF. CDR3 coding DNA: TGTGCCAGCAGCGCGAGAGAATCCGGGACAGCGATTTTATTT.

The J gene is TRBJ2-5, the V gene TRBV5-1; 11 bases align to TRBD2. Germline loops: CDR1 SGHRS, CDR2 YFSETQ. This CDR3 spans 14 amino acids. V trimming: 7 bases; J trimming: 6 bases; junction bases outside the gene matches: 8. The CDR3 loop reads CASASTSGGQTQYF. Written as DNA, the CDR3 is TGCGCCAGCGCCTCCACTAGCGGGGGTCAGACCCAGTACTTC.

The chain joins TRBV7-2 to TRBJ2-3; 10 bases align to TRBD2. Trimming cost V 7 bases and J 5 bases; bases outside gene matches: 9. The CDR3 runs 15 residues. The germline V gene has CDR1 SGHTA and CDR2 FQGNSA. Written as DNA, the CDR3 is TGTGCCAGCAACCAGATAGCGGGGGGCGGAGATACGCAGTATTTT. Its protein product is CASNQIAGGGDTQYF.

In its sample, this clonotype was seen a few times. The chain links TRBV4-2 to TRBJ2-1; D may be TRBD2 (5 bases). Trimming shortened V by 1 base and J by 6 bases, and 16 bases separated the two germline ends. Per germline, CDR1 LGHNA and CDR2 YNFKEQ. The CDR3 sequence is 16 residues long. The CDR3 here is CASSQVKAGPLNEQFF. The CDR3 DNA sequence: TGTGCCAGCAGCCAAGTCAAGGCGGGTCCCCTCAATGAGCAGTTCTTC.

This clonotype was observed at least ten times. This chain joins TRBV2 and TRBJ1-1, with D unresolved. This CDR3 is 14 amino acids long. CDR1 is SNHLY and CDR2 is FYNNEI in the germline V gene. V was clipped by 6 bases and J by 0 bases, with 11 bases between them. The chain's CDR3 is CASRGSDMNTEAFF. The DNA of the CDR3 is TGTGCCAGCAGAGGCAGTGACATGAACACTGAAGCTTTCTTT.

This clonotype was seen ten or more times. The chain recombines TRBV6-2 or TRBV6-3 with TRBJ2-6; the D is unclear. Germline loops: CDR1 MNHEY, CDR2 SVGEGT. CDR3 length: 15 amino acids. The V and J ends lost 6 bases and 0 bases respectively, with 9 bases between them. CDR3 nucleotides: TGTGCCAGCAGCCCGTCGTCCTCTGGGGCCAACGTCCTGACTTTC. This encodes CASSPSSSGANVLTF.

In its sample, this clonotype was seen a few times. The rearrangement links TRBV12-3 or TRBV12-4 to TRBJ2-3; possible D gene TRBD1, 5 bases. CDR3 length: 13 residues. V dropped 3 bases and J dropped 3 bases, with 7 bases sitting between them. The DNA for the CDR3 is TGTGCCAGCAGTTTGACAGAGACAGATACGCAGTATTTT. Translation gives CASSLTETDTQYF.

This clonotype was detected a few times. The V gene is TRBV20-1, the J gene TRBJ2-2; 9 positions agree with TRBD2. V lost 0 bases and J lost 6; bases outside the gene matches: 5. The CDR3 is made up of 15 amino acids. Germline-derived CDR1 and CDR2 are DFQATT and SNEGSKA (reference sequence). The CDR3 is CSARDSSGDPGELFF. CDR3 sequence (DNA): TGCAGTGCTAGAGATTCTAGCGGGGATCCCGGGGAGCTGTTTTTT.